The clone carrying this T cell receptor (beta chain) was detected a few times. Its specificity is not known. Tagging with unique molecular identifiers was a feature of the TCR beta cDNA libraries. TCRdb re-analysed the PCR reads in MiXCR, keeping a single row per CDR3 protein. The sample has hundreds of thousands of distinct CDR3 sequences; 59% are singletons. The source of the sample is a study of post-analysis software for immune sequencing data. Study overall: Patients with relapsing-remitting, secondary progressive and progressive-relapsing multiple sclerosis courses were all represented.

Study-level results: With TRBV5-6, TRBV5-1 and TRBV20-1 included, about five TRBV segments were more frequent in patients than in controls. Samples sharing a preparation batch grouped tightly together when assessed by F measure. Normalized Chao1 diversity was significantly reduced in patients versus controls.

Germline CDR1 is MNHEY and CDR2 is SVGAGI. This CDR3 is 11 amino acids long. The sequenced material came from blood. The sequence derives from a girl aged 2-9 years with multiple sclerosis. The rearrangement joins TRBV6-5 to TRBJ2-5; the D is unclear. The tail of the sequence fits TRBJ2-7 better, so the J call may be wrong. CDR3 nucleotides: TGTGCCAGCCTTTACGAGTCCGAGCAGTACTTC. Translation gives CASLYESEQYF.